What follows describes a single TCR beta chain. Its cognate antigen is unknown. The assay was immunoSEQ multiplex PCR, and TCRdb's table has in-frame clones only and misses some. The sample carries 150,000 to 200,000 clones, approximately 86% recorded once. This specimen belongs to a study of cytomegalovirus exposure and HLA in healthy donors. Findings and caveats of the study: Subsequent analysis found a tendency for first-cohort TCR clusters to co-occur within the 120 validation repertoires. 164 TCR beta chains were listed as cytomegalovirus-associated.

CDR1 is LGHNA, CDR2 YSLEER, per germline. The CDR3 runs to 15 residues. Trimming removed 1 base from V and 8 bases from J; junction bases left unmatched: 5. The sample was PBMCs. This receptor was taken from a man between 18 and 29 years old in good health and CMV-seropositive. The J gene is TRBJ1-6, the V gene TRBV4-3, with 7 bases matching TRBD1. The CDR3 sequence is CASSQGRTGHSPLHF. The CDR3 region has the DNA TGCGCCAGCAGCCAAGGTCGGACAGGTCATTCACCCCTCCACTTT.